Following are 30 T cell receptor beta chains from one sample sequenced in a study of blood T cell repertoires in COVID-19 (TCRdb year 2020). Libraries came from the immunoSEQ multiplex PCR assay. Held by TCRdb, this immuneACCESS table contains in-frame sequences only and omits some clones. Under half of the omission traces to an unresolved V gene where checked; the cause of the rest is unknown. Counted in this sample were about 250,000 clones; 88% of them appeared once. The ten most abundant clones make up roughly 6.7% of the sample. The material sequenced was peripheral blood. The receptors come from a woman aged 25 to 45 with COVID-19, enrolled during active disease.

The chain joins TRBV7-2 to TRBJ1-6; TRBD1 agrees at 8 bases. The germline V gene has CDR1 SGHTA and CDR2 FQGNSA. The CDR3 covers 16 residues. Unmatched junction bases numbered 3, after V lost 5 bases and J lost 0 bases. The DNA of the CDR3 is TGTGCCAGCAGCCGGGACAGGAGCTCCTATAATTCACCCCTCCACTTT. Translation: CASSRDRSSYNSPLHF.

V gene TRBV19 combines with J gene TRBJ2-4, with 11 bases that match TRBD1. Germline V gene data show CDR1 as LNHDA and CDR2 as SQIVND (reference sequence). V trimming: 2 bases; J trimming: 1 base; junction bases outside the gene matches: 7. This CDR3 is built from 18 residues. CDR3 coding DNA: TGTGCCAGTAGTATACCGGACAGGGGGCTTATTGCCAAAAACATTCAGTACTTC. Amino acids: CASSIPDRGLIAKNIQYF.

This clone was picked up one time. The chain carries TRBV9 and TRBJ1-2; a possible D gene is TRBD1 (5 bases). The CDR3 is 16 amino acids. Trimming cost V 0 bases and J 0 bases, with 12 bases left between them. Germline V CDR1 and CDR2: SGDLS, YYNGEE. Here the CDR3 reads CASSVARQGSNYGYTF. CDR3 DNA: TGTGCCAGCAGCGTAGCTCGGCAGGGATCTAACTATGGCTACACCTTC. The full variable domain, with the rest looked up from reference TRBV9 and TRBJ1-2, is DSGVTQTPKHLITATGQRVTLRCSPRSGDLSVYWYQQSLDQGLQFLIQYYNGEERAKGNILERFSAQQFPDLHSELNLSSLELGDSALYFCASSVARQGSNYGYTFGSGTRLTVV.

The CDR3 loop is CASSLLGAPSTGELFF. The CDR3 DNA is TGCGCCAGCAGCTTGTTAGGGGCCCCCTCCACCGGGGAGCTGTTTTTT. The rearrangement links TRBV5-1 to TRBJ2-2; tentative D call: TRBD1 (5 bases). V lost 1 base, J lost 4 bases, and 14 bases lay in between. CDR3 length: 16 residues. CDR1 and CDR2 from the germline V gene are SGHRS and YFSETQ. Full variable domain (outside the CDR3, taken from reference TRBV5-1 and TRBJ2-2): KAGVTQTPRYLIKTRGQQVTLSCSPISGHRSVSWYQQTPGQGLQFLFEYFSETQRNKGNFPGRFSGRQFSNSRSEMNVSTLELGDSALYLCASSLLGAPSTGELFFGEGSRLTVL.

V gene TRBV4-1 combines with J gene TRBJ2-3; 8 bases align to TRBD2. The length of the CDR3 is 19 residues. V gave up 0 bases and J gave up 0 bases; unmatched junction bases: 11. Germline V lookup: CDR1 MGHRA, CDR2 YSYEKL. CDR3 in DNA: TGCGCCAGCAGCCAAGATACGGATAAACGGGGGGGTAGCACAGATACGCAGTATTTT. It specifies CASSQDTDKRGGSTDTQYF.

CDR3 loop: CASSLVGAGGVFETQYF. The CDR3 nucleotides read TGTGCCAGCAGCTTAGTAGGAGCAGGGGGCGTTTTTGAGACCCAGTACTTC. V and J are TRBV7-2 and TRBJ2-5, with TRBD1 matching over 8 bases. Trimming at V came to 1 base and at J to 5 bases, leaving 12 bases not matched to a gene. Germline-derived CDR1 and CDR2 are SGHTA and FQGNSA. This CDR3 spans 17 amino acids.

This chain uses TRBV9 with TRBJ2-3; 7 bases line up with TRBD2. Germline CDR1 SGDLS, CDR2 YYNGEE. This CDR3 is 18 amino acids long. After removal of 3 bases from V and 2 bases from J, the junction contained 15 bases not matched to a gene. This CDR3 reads CASSAYDGQAGPTDTQYF. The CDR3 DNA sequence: TGTGCCAGCAGCGCATACGACGGACAAGCGGGGCCCACAGATACGCAGTATTTT.

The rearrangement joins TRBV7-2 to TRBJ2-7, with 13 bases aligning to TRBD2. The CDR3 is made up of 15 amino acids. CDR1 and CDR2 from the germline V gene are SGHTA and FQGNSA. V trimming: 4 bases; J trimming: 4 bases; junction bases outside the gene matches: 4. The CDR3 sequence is CASSSGLAGWYEQYF. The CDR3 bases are TGTGCCAGCAGCTCGGGACTAGCGGGGTGGTACGAGCAGTACTTC.

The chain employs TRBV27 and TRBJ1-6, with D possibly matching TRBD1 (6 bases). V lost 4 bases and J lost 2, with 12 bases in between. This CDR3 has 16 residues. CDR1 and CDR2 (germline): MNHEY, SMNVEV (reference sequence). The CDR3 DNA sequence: TGTGCCAGCAGTTCCCCCAGGGGCCCCTATAATTCACCCCTCCACTTT. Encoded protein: CASSSPRGPYNSPLHF.

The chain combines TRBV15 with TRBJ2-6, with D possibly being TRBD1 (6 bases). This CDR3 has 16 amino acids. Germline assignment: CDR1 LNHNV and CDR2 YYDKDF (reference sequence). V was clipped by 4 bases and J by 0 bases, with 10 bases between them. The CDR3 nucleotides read TGTGCCACCAGCATTCAGGGGTACTCTGGGGCCAACGTCCTGACTTTC. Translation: CATSIQGYSGANVLTF.

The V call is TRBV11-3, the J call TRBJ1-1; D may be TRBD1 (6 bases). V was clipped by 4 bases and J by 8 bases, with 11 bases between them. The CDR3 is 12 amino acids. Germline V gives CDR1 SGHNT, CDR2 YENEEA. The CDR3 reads CASSSDRGEAFF. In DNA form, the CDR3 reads TGTGCCAGCAGCTCCGATAGGGGGGAAGCTTTCTTT.

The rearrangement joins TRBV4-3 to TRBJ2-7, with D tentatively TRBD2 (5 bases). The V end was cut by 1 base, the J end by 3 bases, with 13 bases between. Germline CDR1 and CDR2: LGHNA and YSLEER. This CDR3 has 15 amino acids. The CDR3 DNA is TGCGCCAGCAGCCAAGCGGCAGTCGGAGGCTACGAGCAGTACTTC. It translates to CASSQAAVGGYEQYF.

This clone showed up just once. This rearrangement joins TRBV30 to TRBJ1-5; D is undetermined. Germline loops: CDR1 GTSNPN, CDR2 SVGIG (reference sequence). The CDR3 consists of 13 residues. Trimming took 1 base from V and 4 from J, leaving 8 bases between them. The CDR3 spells CAWSESRNQPQHF. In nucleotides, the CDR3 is TGTGCCTGGAGTGAGTCCCGGAATCAGCCCCAGCATTTT.

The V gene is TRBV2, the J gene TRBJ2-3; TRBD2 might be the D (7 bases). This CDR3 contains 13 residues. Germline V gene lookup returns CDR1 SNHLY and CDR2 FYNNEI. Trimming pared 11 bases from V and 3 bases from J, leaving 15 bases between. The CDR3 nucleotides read TGTGCCCCACGGGGGGCCAATACAGATACGCAGTATTTT. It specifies CAPRGANTDTQYF.

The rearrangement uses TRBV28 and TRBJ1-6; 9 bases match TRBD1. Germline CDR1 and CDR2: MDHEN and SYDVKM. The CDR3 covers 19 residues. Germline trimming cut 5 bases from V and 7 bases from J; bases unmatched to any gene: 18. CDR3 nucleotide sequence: TGTGCCAGCAGTCTGCCCACCTCGGAGGGGGACAGGGAAAATTCACCCCTCCACTTT. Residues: CASSLPTSEGDRENSPLHF.

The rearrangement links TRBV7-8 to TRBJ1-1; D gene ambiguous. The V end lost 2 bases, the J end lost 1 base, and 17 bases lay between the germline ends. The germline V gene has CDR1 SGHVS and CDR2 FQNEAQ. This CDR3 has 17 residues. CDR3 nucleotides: TGTGCCAGCAGCTTACCACAGATAATAAGACCGAACACTGAAGCTTTCTTT. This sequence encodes CASSLPQIIRPNTEAFF.

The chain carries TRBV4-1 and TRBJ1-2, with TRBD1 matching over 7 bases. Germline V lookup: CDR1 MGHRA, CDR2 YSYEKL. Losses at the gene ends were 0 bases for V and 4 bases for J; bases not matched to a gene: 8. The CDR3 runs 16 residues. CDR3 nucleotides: TGCGCCAGCAGCCAAGAATTTCAGGGGACAGCCTATGGCTACACCTTC. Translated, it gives CASSQEFQGTAYGYTF.

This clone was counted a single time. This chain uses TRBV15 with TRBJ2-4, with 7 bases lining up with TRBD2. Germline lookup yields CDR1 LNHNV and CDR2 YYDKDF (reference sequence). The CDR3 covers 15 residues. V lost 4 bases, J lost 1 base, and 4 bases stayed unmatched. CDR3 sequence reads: CATSTSGGAKNIQYF. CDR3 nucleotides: TGTGCCACCAGCACCTCCGGGGGGGCCAAAAACATTCAGTACTTC.

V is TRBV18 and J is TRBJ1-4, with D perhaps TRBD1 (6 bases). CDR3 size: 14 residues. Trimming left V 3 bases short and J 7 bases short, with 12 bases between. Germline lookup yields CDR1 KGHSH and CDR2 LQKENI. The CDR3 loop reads CASSPGQGSEKLFF. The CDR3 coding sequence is TGTGCCAGCTCACCGGGGCAGGGGTCTGAAAAACTGTTTTTT.

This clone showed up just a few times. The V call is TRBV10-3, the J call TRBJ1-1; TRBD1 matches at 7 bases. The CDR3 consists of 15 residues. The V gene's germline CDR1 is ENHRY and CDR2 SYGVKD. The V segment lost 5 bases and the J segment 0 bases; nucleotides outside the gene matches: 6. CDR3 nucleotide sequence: TGTGCCATCAGTCCAATGACAGGGCTGAACACTGAAGCTTTCTTT. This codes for CAISPMTGLNTEAFF.

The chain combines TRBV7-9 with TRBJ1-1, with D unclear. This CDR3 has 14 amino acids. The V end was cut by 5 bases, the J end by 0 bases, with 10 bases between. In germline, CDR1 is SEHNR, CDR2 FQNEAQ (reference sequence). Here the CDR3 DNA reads TGTGCCAGCAGCCCTCGAAGCCTGAACACTGAAGCTTTCTTT. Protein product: CASSPRSLNTEAFF.

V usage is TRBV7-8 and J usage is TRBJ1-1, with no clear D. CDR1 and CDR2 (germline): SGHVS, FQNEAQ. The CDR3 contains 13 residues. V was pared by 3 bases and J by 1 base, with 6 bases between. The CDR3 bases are TGTGCCAGCAGCTTCGGTGGGAACACTGAAGCTTTCTTT. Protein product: CASSFGGNTEAFF. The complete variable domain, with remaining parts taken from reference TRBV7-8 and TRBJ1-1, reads GAGVSQSPRYKVAKRGQDVALRCDPISGHVSLFWYQQALGQGPEFLTYFQNEAQLDKSGLPSDRFFAERPEGSVSTLKIQRTQQEDSAVYLCASSFGGNTEAFFGQGTRLTVV.

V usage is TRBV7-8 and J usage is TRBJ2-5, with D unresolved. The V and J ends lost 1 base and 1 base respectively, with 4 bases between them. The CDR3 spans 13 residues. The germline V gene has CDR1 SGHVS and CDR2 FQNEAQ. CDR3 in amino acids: CASSLVLQETQYF. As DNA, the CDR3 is TGTGCCAGCAGCTTAGTACTCCAAGAGACCCAGTACTTC. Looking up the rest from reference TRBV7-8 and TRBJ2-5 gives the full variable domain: GAGVSQSPRYKVAKRGQDVALRCDPISGHVSLFWYQQALGQGPEFLTYFQNEAQLDKSGLPSDRFFAERPEGSVSTLKIQRTQQEDSAVYLCASSLVLQETQYFGPGTRLLVL.

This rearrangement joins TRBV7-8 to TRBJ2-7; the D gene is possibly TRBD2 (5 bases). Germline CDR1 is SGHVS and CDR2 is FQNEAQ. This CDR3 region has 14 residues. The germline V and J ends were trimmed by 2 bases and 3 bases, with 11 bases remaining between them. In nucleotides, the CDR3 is TGTGCCAGCAGCTTATCGGGGAGCCTCTACGAGCAGTACTTC. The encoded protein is CASSLSGSLYEQYF.

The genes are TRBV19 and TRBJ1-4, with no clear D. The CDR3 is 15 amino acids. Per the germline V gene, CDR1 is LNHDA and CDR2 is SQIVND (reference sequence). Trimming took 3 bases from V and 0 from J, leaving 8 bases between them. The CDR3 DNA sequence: TGTGCCAGTAGTATTTTAGATGCAACTAATGAAAAACTGTTTTTT. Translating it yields CASSILDATNEKLFF.

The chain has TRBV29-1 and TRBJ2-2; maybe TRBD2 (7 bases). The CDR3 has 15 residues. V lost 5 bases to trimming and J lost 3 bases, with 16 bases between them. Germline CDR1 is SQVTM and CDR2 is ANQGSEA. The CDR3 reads CSVTVGAGDTGELFF. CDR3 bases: TGCAGCGTTACCGTGGGGGCGGGGGACACCGGGGAGCTGTTTTTT.

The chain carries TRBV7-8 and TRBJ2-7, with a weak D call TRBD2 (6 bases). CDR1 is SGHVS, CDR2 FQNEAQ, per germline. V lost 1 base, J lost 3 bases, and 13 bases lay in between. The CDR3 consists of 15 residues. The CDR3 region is CASSLVGGFVYEQYV. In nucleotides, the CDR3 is TGTGCCAGCAGCTTAGTTGGGGGGTTTGTCTACGAGCAGTACGTC.

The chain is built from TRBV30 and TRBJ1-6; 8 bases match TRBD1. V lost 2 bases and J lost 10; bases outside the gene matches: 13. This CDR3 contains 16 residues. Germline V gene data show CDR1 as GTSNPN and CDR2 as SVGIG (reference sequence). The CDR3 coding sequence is TGTGCCTGGAGTTTTGCCCGGACAGGGTTAAGGTCACCCCTCCACTTT. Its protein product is CAWSFARTGLRSPLHF.

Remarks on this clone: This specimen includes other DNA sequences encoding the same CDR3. This CDR3 is CASSLGGMNTEAFF. DNA of the CDR3: TGTGCCAGCAGCTTGGGGGGAATGAACACTGAAGCTTTCTTT. This chain joins TRBV7-9 and TRBJ1-1, with D perhaps TRBD1 (5 bases). V dropped 3 bases and J dropped 0 bases, with 8 bases sitting between them. The CDR3 spans 14 residues. CDR1 and CDR2 from the germline V gene are SEHNR and FQNEAQ (reference sequence).

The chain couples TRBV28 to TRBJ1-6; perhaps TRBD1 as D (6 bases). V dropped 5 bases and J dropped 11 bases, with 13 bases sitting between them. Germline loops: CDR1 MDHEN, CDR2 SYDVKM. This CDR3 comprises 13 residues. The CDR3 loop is CASSRQEGAPLHF. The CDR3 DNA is TGTGCCAGCAGTCGACAGGAAGGGGCACCCCTCCACTTT.